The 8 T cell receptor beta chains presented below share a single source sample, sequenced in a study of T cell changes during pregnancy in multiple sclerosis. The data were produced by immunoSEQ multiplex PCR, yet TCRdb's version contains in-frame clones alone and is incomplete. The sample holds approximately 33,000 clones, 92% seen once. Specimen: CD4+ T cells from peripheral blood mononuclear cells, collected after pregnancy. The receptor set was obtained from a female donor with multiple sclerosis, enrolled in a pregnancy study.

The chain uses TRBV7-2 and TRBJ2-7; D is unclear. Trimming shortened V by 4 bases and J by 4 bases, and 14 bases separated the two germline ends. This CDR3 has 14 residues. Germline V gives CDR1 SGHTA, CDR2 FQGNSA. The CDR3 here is CASSSLRQAYEQYF. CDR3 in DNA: TGTGCCAGCAGCTCCCTTAGGCAGGCTTACGAGCAGTACTTC.

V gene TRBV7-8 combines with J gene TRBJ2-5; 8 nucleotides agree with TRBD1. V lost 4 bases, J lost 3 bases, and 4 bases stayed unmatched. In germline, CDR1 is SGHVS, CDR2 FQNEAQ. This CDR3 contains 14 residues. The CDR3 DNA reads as TGTGCCAGCAGCTCCCGACAGGGGAAAGAGACCCAGTACTTC. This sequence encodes CASSSRQGKETQYF.

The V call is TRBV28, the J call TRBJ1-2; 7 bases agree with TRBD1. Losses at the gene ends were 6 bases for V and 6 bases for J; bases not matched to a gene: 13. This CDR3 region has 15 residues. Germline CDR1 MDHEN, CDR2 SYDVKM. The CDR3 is CASSQPRGLVNGYTF. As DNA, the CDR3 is TGTGCCAGCAGCCAACCTAGGGGGCTTGTGAATGGCTACACCTTC.

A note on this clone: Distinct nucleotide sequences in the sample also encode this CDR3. The CDR3 reads CASSPGLAGTNEQFF. CDR3 coding DNA: TGTGCCAGCAGCCCGGGACTAGCGGGAACCAATGAGCAGTTCTTC. The rearrangement links TRBV5-4 to TRBJ2-1; 13 nucleotides agree with TRBD2. J gave up 6 bases and V 4 bases, and 4 bases lay outside the gene matches. Germline V gene lookup returns CDR1 SGHNT and CDR2 YYREEE (reference sequence). CDR3 length equals 15 residues.

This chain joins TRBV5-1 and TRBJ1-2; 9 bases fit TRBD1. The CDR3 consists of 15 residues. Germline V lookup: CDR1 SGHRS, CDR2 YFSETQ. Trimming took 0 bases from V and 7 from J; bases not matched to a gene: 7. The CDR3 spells CASSLGDRELRGYTF. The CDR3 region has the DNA TGCGCCAGCAGCTTGGGGGACAGGGAGCTTCGTGGCTACACCTTC.

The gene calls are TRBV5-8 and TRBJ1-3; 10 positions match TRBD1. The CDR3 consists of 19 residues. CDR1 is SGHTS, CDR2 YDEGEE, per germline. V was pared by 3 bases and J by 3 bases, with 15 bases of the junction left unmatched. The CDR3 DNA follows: TGTGCCAGCAGCTCGAACCGGGACAGGGGATTTACTGTTGGAAACACCATATATTTT. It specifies CASSSNRDRGFTVGNTIYF.

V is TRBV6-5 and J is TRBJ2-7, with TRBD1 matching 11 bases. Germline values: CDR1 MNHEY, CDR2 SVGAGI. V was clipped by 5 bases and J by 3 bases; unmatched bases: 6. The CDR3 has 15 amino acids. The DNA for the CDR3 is TGTGCCAGCAGTAACCGGGACAGGGGGTTCTACGAGCAGTACTTC. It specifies CASSNRDRGFYEQYF.

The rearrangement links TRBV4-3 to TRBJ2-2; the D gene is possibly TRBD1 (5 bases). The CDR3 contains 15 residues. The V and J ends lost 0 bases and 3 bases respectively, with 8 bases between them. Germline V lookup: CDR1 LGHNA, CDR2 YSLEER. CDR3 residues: CASSQEGRDTGELFF. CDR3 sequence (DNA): TGCGCCAGCAGCCAAGAGGGCAGGGACACCGGGGAGCTGTTTTTT.